This passage covers 29 T cell receptor beta chains from one sample sequenced in a study of blood T cell repertoires in COVID-19. Only in-frame clones appear in the TCRdb table, and some are missing; sequencing was by immunoSEQ multiplex PCR. The table lists about 190,000 clones, less than 80% of them singletons. The sample taken for sequencing was peripheral blood. The receptor set was obtained from a man aged 45-60 years who had recovered from COVID-19.

The rearrangement joins TRBV10-3 to TRBJ1-1; D might be TRBD1 (5 bases). The CDR3 sequence is 17 residues long. The ends were cut back, 0 bases at V and 0 bases at J, with 14 bases in the middle. Germline loops: CDR1 ENHRY, CDR2 SYGVKD. CDR3 amino acids: CAISESTGGTMNTEAFF. As DNA, the CDR3 is TGTGCCATCAGTGAGTCGACCGGGGGAACTATGAACACTGAAGCTTTCTTT.

This sequence joins TRBV29-1 and TRBJ2-1; 7 bases align to TRBD1. The germline V gene encodes CDR1 SQVTM and CDR2 ANQGSEA. CDR3 size: 13 residues. V lost 1 base to trimming and J lost 10 bases; unmatched junction nucleotides: 7. The CDR3 region is CSVEGQTDREQFF. The CDR3 region has the DNA TGCAGCGTTGAAGGGCAAACGGACAGGGAGCAGTTCTTC.

This clone was detected a few times. The chain is built from TRBV5-1 and TRBJ2-7; D not resolved. There are 11 residues in the CDR3. Germline V gene lookup returns CDR1 SGHRS and CDR2 YFSETQ. The germline V and J ends were trimmed by 1 base and 5 bases, with 4 bases remaining between them. As DNA, the CDR3 is TGCGCCAGCAGCTTGTTAAACGAGCAGTACTTC. It translates to CASSLLNEQYF. Drawing the rest from reference TRBV5-1 and TRBJ2-7, the complete variable domain is KAGVTQTPRYLIKTRGQQVTLSCSPISGHRSVSWYQQTPGQGLQFLFEYFSETQRNKGNFPGRFSGRQFSNSRSEMNVSTLELGDSALYLCASSLLNEQYFGPGTRLTVT.

The chain employs TRBV11-3 and TRBJ2-1; D not resolved. Germline loops: CDR1 SGHNT, CDR2 YENEEA. The ends were cut back, 5 bases at V and 1 base at J, with 9 bases in the middle. The CDR3 contains 14 residues. CDR3 protein: CASSPPGSYNEQFF. The DNA for the CDR3 is TGTGCCAGCAGCCCCCCGGGTTCCTACAATGAGCAGTTCTTC.

The chain recombines TRBV5-1 with TRBJ2-1; 7 bases are shared with TRBD2. Germline V CDR1 and CDR2: SGHRS, YFSETQ. J was trimmed by 0 bases and V by 4 bases; bases with no gene match: 4. This CDR3 region has 15 residues. In nucleotides, the CDR3 is TGCGCCAGCAGCCTGCGGACTAGCTCCTACAATGAGCAGTTCTTC. Translated: CASSLRTSSYNEQFF. Variable domain in full (rest from reference TRBV5-1 and TRBJ2-1): KAGVTQTPRYLIKTRGQQVTLSCSPISGHRSVSWYQQTPGQGLQFLFEYFSETQRNKGNFPGRFSGRQFSNSRSEMNVSTLELGDSALYLCASSLRTSSYNEQFFGPGTRLTVL.

V gene TRBV10-2 combines with J gene TRBJ2-1, with D possibly matching TRBD2 (6 bases). Germline-derived CDR1 and CDR2 are WSHSY and SAAADI. Trimming took 0 bases from V and 4 from J, leaving 16 bases between them. The length of the CDR3 is 17 residues. CDR3 nucleotide sequence: TGCGCCAGCAGTGAGTCGACTGGCGGGACCGCTTACAATGAGCAGTTCTTC. Amino acids: CASSESTGGTAYNEQFF.

This clone was recorded a few times. This CDR3 reads CASSQDFRTGVNGYTF. The CDR3 DNA follows: TGTGCCAGCAGCCAAGATTTCAGGACAGGGGTGAATGGCTACACCTTC. The J gene is TRBJ1-2, the V gene TRBV4-2; 9 bases are a match to TRBD1. CDR3 length: 16 amino acids. Germline loops: CDR1 LGHNA, CDR2 YNFKEQ. J was trimmed by 6 bases and V by 0 bases; bases with no gene match: 8.

This clone was detected a few times. V usage is TRBV3-1 (or the pseudogene TRBV3-2) and J usage is TRBJ2-1; 11 bases are shared with TRBD1. The ends lost 5 bases at V and 5 bases at J; junction bases unmatched: 5. Germline lookup yields CDR1 LGHDT and CDR2 YNNKEL (reference sequence). This CDR3 contains 15 residues. The CDR3 region has the DNA TGTGCCAGCAGCGTAGGGACAGGGGGTCACAATGAGCAGTTCTTC. This codes for CASSVGTGGHNEQFF.

This rearrangement joins TRBV5-1 to TRBJ1-2; 10 nucleotides align to TRBD1. J was trimmed by 0 bases and V by 2 bases; bases with no gene match: 4. The CDR3 spans 16 residues. Germline V gene data show CDR1 as SGHRS and CDR2 as YFSETQ. The CDR3 reads CASSFFGQGANYGYTF. CDR3 DNA sequence: TGCGCCAGCAGCTTCTTTGGACAGGGGGCTAACTATGGCTACACCTTC. The variable domain in full, completed from reference TRBV5-1 and TRBJ1-2, reads KAGVTQTPRYLIKTRGQQVTLSCSPISGHRSVSWYQQTPGQGLQFLFEYFSETQRNKGNFPGRFSGRQFSNSRSEMNVSTLELGDSALYLCASSFFGQGANYGYTFGSGTRLTVV.

This chain links TRBV5-1 with TRBJ1-3; maybe TRBD1 (5 bases). The CDR3 is 15 amino acids. Trimming cost V 0 bases and J 0 bases, with 7 bases left between them. The germline V gene has CDR1 SGHRS and CDR2 YFSETQ. CDR3 coding DNA: TGCGCCAGCAGCTTGGAGGGGAACTCTGGAAACACCATATATTTT. Its protein product is CASSLEGNSGNTIYF.

Many counts were recorded for this clone. The chain joins TRBV6-4 to TRBJ2-1; weak D call: TRBD2 (6 bases). Germline loops: CDR1 MRHNA, CDR2 SNTAGT. This CDR3 spans 15 amino acids. With 3 bases removed from V and 2 bases from J, the gap between germline ends came to 11 bases. The CDR3: CASSENGGTYNEQFF. Here the CDR3 DNA reads TGTGCCAGCAGTGAGAATGGGGGGACCTACAATGAGCAGTTCTTC.

The V and J genes are TRBV11-1 and TRBJ1-4; D is possibly TRBD1 (6 bases). CDR1 is SGHAT, CDR2 FQDESV, per germline (reference sequence). V was shortened by 3 bases and J by 7 bases, with 15 bases between the two germline ends. The CDR3 covers 15 residues. CDR3 sequence reads: CASSFLSSGAEKLFF. The CDR3 nucleotides are TGTGCCAGCAGCTTTTTGTCGTCAGGGGCTGAAAAACTGTTTTTT.

The V call is TRBV27, the J call TRBJ2-1; 8 nucleotides agree with TRBD2. The CDR3 has 15 amino acids. V was pared by 5 bases and J by 2 bases, with 5 bases of the junction left unmatched. Looked up from germline, CDR1 is MNHEY and CDR2 is SMNVEV (reference sequence). DNA of the CDR3: TGTGCCAGCAGTATACCGGGACTAGCCTACAATGAGCAGTTCTTC. Translating it yields CASSIPGLAYNEQFF.

This clone was picked up a small number of times. CDR3 bases: TGTGCCAGCAGTTACTATCGACTAAACGAGCAGTACTTC. Protein product: CASSYYRLNEQYF. The gene calls are TRBV6-5 and TRBJ2-7, with a tentative D call TRBD2 (5 bases). Germline assignment: CDR1 MNHEY and CDR2 SVGAGI. V was pared by 1 base and J by 5 bases, with 9 bases between. The CDR3 contains 13 residues.

In this sample, this clone turned up a few times. The chain has TRBV19 and TRBJ1-2; 7 bases are shared with TRBD1. With V trimmed by 3 bases and J by 7 bases, 5 bases remained unmatched. This CDR3 region has 13 residues. Germline V gene lookup returns CDR1 LNHDA and CDR2 SQIVND (reference sequence). DNA for the CDR3: TGTGCCAGTAGTATTAACCGACAGGGTGGCTACACCTTC. Protein: CASSINRQGGYTF.

V and J are TRBV6-5 and TRBJ1-1, with D perhaps TRBD1 (5 bases). The CDR3 runs to 16 residues. Germline assignment: CDR1 MNHEY and CDR2 SVGAGI. V gave up 0 bases and J gave up 4 bases, with 15 bases separating them. The CDR3 DNA reads as TGTGCCAGCAGTTACTCGACTGGGGCGGGGGGCACTGAAGCTTTCTTT. Its protein product is CASSYSTGAGGTEAFF.

The CDR3 is CASSFGRAAYQETQYF. For the CDR3, the DNA is TGTGCCAGCAGTTTCGGTCGAGCCGCCTACCAAGAGACCCAGTACTTC. The J gene is TRBJ2-5, the V gene TRBV28; D gene unclear. Germline lookup yields CDR1 MDHEN and CDR2 SYDVKM. The CDR3 extends over 16 amino acids. V lost 3 bases and J lost 0, with 14 bases in between.

The rearrangement links TRBV18 to TRBJ1-6, with TRBD1 as a possible D gene (5 bases). Trimming took off 3 bases at V and 9 bases at J, with 12 bases between the two ends. Germline V gene sequence: CDR1 KGHSH, CDR2 LQKENI. The CDR3 runs 14 residues. This chain's CDR3 is CASSPQGIISPLHF. The CDR3 DNA follows: TGTGCCAGCTCACCGCAGGGTATCATTTCACCCCTCCACTTT.

The sample holds one count of this clone. The chain links TRBV28 to TRBJ2-7, with TRBD2 identical over 11 bases. This CDR3 spans 15 amino acids. Trimming took 3 bases from V and 4 from J; bases not matched to a gene: 5. CDR1 is MDHEN and CDR2 is SYDVKM in the germline V gene. In DNA form, the CDR3 reads TGTGCCAGCAGTTTTTTTAGCGGGAGGGAGTACGAGCAGTACTTC. Translated, it gives CASSFFSGREYEQYF.

This sequence joins TRBV5-4 and TRBJ1-4; TRBD1 is a possible D gene (5 bases). Per the germline V gene, CDR1 is SGHNT and CDR2 is YYREEE (reference sequence). This CDR3 contains 15 residues. Trimming cost V 3 bases and J 7 bases, with 16 bases left between them. CDR3 in amino acids: CASSSNQGLSEKLFF. CDR3 DNA: TGTGCCAGCAGCTCGAACCAGGGTTTGTCTGAAAAACTGTTTTTT.

This clone was counted a single time. The V and J genes are TRBV19 and TRBJ2-7; 8 bases are shared with TRBD1. The CDR3 covers 13 residues. V lost 5 bases to trimming and J lost 10 bases; unmatched junction nucleotides: 10. Germline CDR1 and CDR2: LNHDA and SQIVND (reference sequence). CDR3 sequence reads: CASSPQPTGAQYF. The CDR3 DNA reads as TGTGCCAGTAGTCCCCAACCGACAGGGGCCCAGTACTTC.

The V gene is TRBV19, the J gene TRBJ1-2, with a weak D call TRBD1 (6 bases). The CDR3 spans 14 residues. V was pared by 7 bases and J by 2 bases, with 14 bases between. The V gene's germline CDR1 is LNHDA and CDR2 SQIVND (reference sequence). The CDR3 protein is CASTPQGANYGYTF. The CDR3 bases are TGTGCCAGTACCCCACAGGGTGCGAACTATGGCTACACCTTC.

There are a few counts of this clone. The chain employs TRBV14 and TRBJ2-7; 9 bases align to TRBD2. CDR1 and CDR2 from the germline V gene are SGHDN and FVKESK. The trim removed 4 bases at V and 3 bases at J, leaving 10 bases unmatched. The CDR3 loop spans 16 amino acids. The CDR3 region is CASSLGPAGGIYEQYF. CDR3 DNA: TGTGCCAGCAGCCTCGGCCCAGCGGGAGGTATCTACGAGCAGTACTTC.

The chain uses TRBV19 and TRBJ1-1; D remains ambiguous. The CDR3 totals 15 residues. CDR1 and CDR2 (germline): LNHDA, SQIVND (reference sequence). Trimming pared 1 base from V and 2 bases from J, leaving 11 bases between. The CDR3 bases are TGTGCCAGTAGTATAGGAACGGTTCCTAACACTGAAGCTTTCTTT. This encodes CASSIGTVPNTEAFF.

The chain carries TRBV4-1 and TRBJ1-5, with TRBD1 matching over 7 bases. Trimming at V came to 0 bases and at J to 4 bases, leaving 6 bases not matched to a gene. Germline V gives CDR1 MGHRA, CDR2 YSYEKL. CDR3 length equals 16 residues. The CDR3 bases are TGCGCCAGCAGCCAAGATCCCAGGGGGAATAATCAGCCCCAGCATTTT. It encodes CASSQDPRGNNQPQHF.

The J gene is TRBJ1-5, the V gene TRBV10-3, with D possibly TRBD1 on 5 matching bases. Germline values: CDR1 ENHRY, CDR2 SYGVKD. The ends were cut back, 6 bases at V and 0 bases at J, with 12 bases in the middle. The CDR3 spans 15 residues. This CDR3 reads CAISRQGHSNQPQHF. The DNA for the CDR3 is TGTGCCATCAGCCGGCAGGGCCATAGCAATCAGCCCCAGCATTTT.

The V call is TRBV12-3 or TRBV12-4, the J call TRBJ1-1; D may be TRBD1 (6 bases). V dropped 5 bases and J dropped 2 bases, with 9 bases sitting between them. The CDR3 extends over 13 amino acids. CDR3 residues: CASSVRGNTEAFF. As DNA, the CDR3 is TGTGCCAGCAGTGTCAGGGGAAACACTGAAGCTTTCTTT.

The rearrangement uses TRBV2 and TRBJ2-7; 7 bases fit TRBD1. V shed 6 bases, J shed 3 bases, and the junction held 2 bases outside the gene matches. Germline-derived CDR1 and CDR2 are SNHLY and FYNNEI. This CDR3 is built from 12 residues. DNA for the CDR3: TGTGCCAGCAGGGACAGGTTCTACGAGCAGTACTTC. Translation: CASRDRFYEQYF.

The chain joins TRBV5-4 to TRBJ2-5; 9 bases line up with TRBD2. Germline CDR1 reads SGHNT; CDR2 reads YYREEE (reference sequence). The CDR3 spans 16 residues. J was trimmed by 3 bases and V by 4 bases; bases with no gene match: 10. The CDR3 sequence: CASSPRRIAGEETQYF. The CDR3 region has the DNA TGTGCCAGCAGCCCAAGGAGGATAGCGGGAGAAGAGACCCAGTACTTC.